Sequencing of this T cell receptor (beta chain) was carried out in a study of cytomegalovirus exposure and HLA in healthy donors. Germline loops: CDR1 SGHRS, CDR2 YFSETQ. Trimming left V 4 bases short and J 0 bases short, with 8 bases between. The CDR3 loop spans 15 amino acids. Both 60 Vbeta primers and 13 Jbeta primers went into the PCR. Produced via immunoSEQ multiplex PCR; TCRdb's table is partial and in-frame only. The sample contains around 220,000 clones, 75% of which appear only once. The gene calls are TRBV5-1 and TRBJ2-6; D uncertain. The sequenced sample consisted of PBMCs. This clonotype was sampled from a woman in her 30s in good health and CMV-seronegative. The CDR3 loop reads CASSLLGSGANVLTF. CDR3 DNA: TGCGCCAGCAGCCTCCTAGGCTCTGGGGCCAACGTCCTGACTTTC.